This T cell receptor (beta chain) stems from a study of cytomegalovirus exposure and HLA in healthy donors. It was with 60 Vbeta and 13 Jbeta primers that the PCR ran. The assay was immunoSEQ multiplex PCR, and TCRdb's table has in-frame clones only and misses some. The sample holds 90,000 to 150,000 clones, around three quarters seen once. This CDR3 region has 16 residues. J was trimmed by 0 bases and V by 2 bases; bases with no gene match: 2. CDR1 and CDR2 from the germline V gene are SGHKS and YYEKEE (reference sequence). Points on this clone: Its antigen is unknown.

Study results and limitations: Accurate prediction of HLA-A and HLA-B alleles (for most subjects) was reportedly achieved from TCR beta sequences. Later, an analysis showed that TCR beta chains associated with HLA were more clonally expanded than others that were equally common. Reportedly, diagnosis of cytomegalovirus status by the classifier showed high specificity and sensitivity. Most TCRs appeared rarely, but some public TCRs recurred in many donors.

Specimen: PBMCs. J is TRBJ2-1 and V is TRBV5-5; TRBD2 matches at 10 bases. The clonotype was recovered from a human donor in good health. In nucleotides, the CDR3 is TGTGCCAGCAGCTTCTCTAGCGGGAGCTCCTACAATGAGCAGTTCTTC. It encodes CASSFSSGSSYNEQFF.